This T cell receptor beta chain is drawn from a study of blood T cell repertoires in COVID-19. Assay: immunoSEQ multiplex PCR; the TCRdb copy retains only in-frame clones and omits some. The sample records 150,000 to 200,000 clones, approximately 86% being singletons. V dropped 5 bases and J dropped 0 bases, with 17 bases sitting between them. Germline loops: CDR1 MNHNY, CDR2 SVGAGI (reference sequence). The CDR3 is 18 amino acids. This clone was observed a single time. This receptor was identified in a man aged 55-75 years with acute or convalescent COVID-19. Sequencing was done on a sample of peripheral blood. This sequence joins TRBV6-6 and TRBJ2-6; D possibly corresponds to TRBD1 (5 bases). The CDR3 region is CASSRSGIGVSGANVLTF. The CDR3 DNA reads TGTGCCAGCAGTCGATCAGGGATAGGGGTCTCTGGGGCCAACGTCCTGACTTTC.